The TCR beta chain described here comes from a study of T cells in Graves' hyperthyroidism and ophthalmopathy. Amplification of TCR beta CDR3 regions used RNA as the template. First-round RT-PCR targeting the TCR CDR3 was performed with the HTBI primer set. TCRdb reanalysed the multiplex PCR reads using MiXCR and keeps one entry per CDR3 protein. The table lists fewer than 650,000 distinct CDR3 sequences, 12% to 15% of them singletons. The CDR3 is made up of 18 amino acids. V gave up 10 bases and J gave up 3 bases, with 28 bases separating them. The V gene's germline CDR1 is ENHRY and CDR2 SYGVKD. This TCR was recovered from a young woman with Graves' ophthalmopathy. What was sequenced was blood. The gene calls are TRBV10-3 and TRBJ1-3, with D perhaps matching TRBD1 (5 bases). CDR3 in DNA: TGTGCCACCAGCGATCGAGACTGGGACCGCGGAGGTGGAAACACCATATATTTT. Translation: CATSDRDWDRGGGNTIYF.